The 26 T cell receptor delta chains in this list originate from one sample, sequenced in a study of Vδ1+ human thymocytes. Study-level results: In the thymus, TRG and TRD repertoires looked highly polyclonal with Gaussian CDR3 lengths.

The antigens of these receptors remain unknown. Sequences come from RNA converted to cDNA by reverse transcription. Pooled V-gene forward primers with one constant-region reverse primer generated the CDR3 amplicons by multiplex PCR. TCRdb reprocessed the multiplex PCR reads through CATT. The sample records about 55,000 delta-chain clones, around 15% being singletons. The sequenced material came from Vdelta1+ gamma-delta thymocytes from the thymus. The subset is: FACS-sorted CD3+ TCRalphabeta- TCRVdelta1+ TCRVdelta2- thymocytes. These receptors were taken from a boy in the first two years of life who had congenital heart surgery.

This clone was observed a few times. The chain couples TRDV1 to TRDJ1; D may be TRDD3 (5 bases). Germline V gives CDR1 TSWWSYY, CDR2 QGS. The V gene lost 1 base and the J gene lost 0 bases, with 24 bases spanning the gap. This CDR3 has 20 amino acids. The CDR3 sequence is CALGERSKGRLSNNTDKLIF. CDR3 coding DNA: TGTGCTCTTGGGGAACGGTCCAAGGGGAGGCTGTCCAATAACACCGATAAACTCATCTTT.

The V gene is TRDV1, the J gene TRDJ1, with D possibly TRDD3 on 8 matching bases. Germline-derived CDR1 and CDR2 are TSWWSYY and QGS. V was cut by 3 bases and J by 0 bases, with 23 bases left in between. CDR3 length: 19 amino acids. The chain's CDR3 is CALGDWPSSTGGYTDKLIF. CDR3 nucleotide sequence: TGTGCTCTTGGGGACTGGCCTTCCTCCACTGGGGGGTACACCGATAAACTCATCTTT.

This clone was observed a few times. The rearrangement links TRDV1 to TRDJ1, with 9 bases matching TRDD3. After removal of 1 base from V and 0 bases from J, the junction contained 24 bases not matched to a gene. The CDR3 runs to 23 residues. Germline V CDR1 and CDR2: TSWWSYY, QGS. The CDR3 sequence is CALGEPDPTGTGGHPRYTDKLIF. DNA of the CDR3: TGTGCTCTTGGGGAACCGGATCCTACGGGGACTGGGGGACACCCCAGGTACACCGATAAACTCATCTTT.

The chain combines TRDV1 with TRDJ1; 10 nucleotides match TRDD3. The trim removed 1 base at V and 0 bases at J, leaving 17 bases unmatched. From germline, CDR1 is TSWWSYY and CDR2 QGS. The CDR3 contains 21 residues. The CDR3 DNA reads TGTGCTCTTGGGGAACATCACTGGGGGATCTCTACGTGGTTCTACACCGATAAACTCATCTTT. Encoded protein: CALGEHHWGISTWFYTDKLIF.

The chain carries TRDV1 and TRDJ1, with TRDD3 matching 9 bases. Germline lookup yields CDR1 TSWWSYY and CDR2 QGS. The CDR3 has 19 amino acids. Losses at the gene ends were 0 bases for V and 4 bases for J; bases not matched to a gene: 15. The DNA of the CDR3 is TGTGCTCTTGGGGAACTACCCATCGTCTGGGGGATCCTTCTCGATAAACTCATCTTT. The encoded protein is CALGELPIVWGILLDKLIF.

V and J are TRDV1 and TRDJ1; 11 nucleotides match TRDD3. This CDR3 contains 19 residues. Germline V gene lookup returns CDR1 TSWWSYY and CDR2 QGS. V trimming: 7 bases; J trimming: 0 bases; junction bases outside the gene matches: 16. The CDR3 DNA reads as TGTGCTCTTGAGCTCCTTGGTTTGTGGGGGATACGCCACACCGATAAACTCATCTTT. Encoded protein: CALELLGLWGIRHTDKLIF.

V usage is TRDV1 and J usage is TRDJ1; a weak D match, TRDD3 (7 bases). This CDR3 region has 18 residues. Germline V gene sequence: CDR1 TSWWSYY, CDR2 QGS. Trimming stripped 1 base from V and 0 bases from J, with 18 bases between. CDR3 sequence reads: CALGEHLPAGDHTDKLIF. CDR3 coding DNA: TGTGCTCTTGGGGAACACCTTCCCGCGGGGGATCACACCGATAAACTCATCTTT.

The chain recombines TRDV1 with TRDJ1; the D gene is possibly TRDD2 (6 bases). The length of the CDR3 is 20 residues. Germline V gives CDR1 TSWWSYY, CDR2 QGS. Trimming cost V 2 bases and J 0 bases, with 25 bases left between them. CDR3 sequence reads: CALGESGPTSTLKYTDKLIF. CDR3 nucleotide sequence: TGTGCTCTTGGGGAATCAGGTCCTACGAGTACTTTAAAGTACACCGATAAACTCATCTTT.

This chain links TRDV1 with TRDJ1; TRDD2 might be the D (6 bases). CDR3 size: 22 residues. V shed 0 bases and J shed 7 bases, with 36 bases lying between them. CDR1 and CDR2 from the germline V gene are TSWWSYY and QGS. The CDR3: CALGELGSNRVLNLPRVGKLIF. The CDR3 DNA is TGTGCTCTTGGGGAACTGGGCTCTAATAGAGTACTCAACCTTCCCAGGGTTGGTAAACTCATCTTT.

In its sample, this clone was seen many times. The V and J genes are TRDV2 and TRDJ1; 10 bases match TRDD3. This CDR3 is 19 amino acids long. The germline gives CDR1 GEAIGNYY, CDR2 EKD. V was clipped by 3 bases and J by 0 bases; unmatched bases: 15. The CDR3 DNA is TGTGCCTGTGACCCAGGACCGGTGGTTACTGGGGGATACACCGATAAACTCATCTTT. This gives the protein CACDPGPVVTGGYTDKLIF.

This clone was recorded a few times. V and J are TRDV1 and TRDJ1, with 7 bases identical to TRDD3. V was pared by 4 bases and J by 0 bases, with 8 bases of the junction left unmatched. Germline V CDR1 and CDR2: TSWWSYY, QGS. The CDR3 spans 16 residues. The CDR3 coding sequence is TGTGCTCTTGGGGGAAACTGGGGACCATACACCGATAAACTCATCTTT. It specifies CALGGNWGPYTDKLIF.

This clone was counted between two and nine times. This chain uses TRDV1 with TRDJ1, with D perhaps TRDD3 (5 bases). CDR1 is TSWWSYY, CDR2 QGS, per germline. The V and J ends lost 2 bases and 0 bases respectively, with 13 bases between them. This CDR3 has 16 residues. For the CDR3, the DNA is TGTGCTCTTGGGGAAGTATACAGGGGGTACACCGATAAACTCATCTTT. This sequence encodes CALGEVYRGYTDKLIF.

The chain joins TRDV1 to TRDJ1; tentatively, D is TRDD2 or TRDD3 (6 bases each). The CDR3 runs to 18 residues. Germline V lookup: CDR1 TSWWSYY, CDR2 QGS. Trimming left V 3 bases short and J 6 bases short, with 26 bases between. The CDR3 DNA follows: TGTGCTCTTGGGGAGGGTATTCCTAATTCCGTACTGGGTCATAAACTCATCTTT. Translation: CALGEGIPNSVLGHKLIF.

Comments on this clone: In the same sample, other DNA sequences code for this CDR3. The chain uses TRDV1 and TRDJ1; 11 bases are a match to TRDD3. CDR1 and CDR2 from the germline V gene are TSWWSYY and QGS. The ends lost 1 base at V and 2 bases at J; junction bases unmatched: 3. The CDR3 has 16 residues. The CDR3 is CALGERLGDTTDKLIF. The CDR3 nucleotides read TGTGCTCTTGGGGAACGGCTGGGGGATACTACCGATAAACTCATCTTT.

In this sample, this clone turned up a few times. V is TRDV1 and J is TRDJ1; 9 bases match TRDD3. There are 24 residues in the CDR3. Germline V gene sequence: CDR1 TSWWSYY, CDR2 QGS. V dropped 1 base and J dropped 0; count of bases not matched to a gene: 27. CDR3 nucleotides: TGTGCTCTTGGGGAACAACAAAGCTCGTCGTACTGGGGGACCAAGAGCGGTCACACCGATAAACTCATCTTT. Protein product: CALGEQQSSSYWGTKSGHTDKLIF.

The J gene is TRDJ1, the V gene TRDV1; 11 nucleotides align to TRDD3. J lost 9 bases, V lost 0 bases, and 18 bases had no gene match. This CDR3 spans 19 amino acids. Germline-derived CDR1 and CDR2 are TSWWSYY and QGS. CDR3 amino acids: CALGELKGPAVLGDSELIF. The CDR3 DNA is TGTGCTCTTGGGGAACTAAAAGGGCCTGCCGTACTGGGGGATAGTGAACTCATCTTT.

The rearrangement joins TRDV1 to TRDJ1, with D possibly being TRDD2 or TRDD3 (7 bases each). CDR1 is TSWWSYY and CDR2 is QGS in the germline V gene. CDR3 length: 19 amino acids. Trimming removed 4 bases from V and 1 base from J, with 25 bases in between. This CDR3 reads CALGVPSSLGTLGTDKLIF. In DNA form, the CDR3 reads TGTGCTCTTGGGGTCCCTTCCTCACTGGGGACATTGGGCACCGATAAACTCATCTTT.

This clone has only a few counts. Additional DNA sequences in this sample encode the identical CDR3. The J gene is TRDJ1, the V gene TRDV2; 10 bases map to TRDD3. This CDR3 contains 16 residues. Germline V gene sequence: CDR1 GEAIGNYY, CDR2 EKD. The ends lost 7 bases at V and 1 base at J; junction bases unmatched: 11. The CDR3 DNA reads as TGTGCCTGCGACGCGACTCTGGGGGATATCACCGATAAACTCATCTTT. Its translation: CACDATLGDITDKLIF.

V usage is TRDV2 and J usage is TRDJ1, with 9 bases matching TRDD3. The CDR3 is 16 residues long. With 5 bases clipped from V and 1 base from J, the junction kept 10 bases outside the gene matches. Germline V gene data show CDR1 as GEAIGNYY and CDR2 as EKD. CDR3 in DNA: TGTGCCTGTGGCAAATGGTACTGGGGGACCACCGATAAACTCATCTTT. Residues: CACGKWYWGTTDKLIF.

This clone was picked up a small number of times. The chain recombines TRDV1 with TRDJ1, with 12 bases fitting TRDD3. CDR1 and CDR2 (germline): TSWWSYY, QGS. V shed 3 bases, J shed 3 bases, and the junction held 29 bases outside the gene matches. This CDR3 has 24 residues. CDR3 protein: CALGELPSLSHSTGGYSRADKLIF. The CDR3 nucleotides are TGTGCTCTTGGGGAGCTTCCATCACTTTCCCATAGTACTGGGGGATACAGCAGGGCCGATAAACTCATCTTT.

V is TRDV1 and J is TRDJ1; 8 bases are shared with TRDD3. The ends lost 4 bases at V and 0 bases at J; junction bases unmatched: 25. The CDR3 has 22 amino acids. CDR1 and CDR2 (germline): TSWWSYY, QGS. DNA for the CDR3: TGTGCTCTTGGGGGCTCATGGGTAGACCCTTGGGGGATCCGCTTGTACACCGATAAACTCATCTTT. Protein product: CALGGSWVDPWGIRLYTDKLIF.

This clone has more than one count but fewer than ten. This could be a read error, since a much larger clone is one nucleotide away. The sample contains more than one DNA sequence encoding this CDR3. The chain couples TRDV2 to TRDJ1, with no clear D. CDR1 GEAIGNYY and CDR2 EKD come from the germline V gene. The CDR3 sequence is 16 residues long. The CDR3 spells CACDTGWRPHTDKLIF. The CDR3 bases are TGTGCCTGCGACACCGGGTGGAGACCTCACACCGATAAACTCATCTTT.

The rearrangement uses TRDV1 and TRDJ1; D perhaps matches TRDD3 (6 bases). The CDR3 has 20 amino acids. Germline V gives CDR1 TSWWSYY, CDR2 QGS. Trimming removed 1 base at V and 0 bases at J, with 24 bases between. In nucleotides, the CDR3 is TGTGCTCTTGGGGAACGTAGTTCTGGGGCCAAGGGGGCATACACCGATAAACTCATCTTT. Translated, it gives CALGERSSGAKGAYTDKLIF.

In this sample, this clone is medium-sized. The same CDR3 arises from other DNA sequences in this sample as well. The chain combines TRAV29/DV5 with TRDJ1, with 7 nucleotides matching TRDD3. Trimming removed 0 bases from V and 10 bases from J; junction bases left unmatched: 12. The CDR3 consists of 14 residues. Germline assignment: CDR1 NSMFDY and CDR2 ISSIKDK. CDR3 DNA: TGTGCAGCAAGCGGAACGTGGTGGATACGGGCACTCATCTTT. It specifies CAASGTWWIRALIF.

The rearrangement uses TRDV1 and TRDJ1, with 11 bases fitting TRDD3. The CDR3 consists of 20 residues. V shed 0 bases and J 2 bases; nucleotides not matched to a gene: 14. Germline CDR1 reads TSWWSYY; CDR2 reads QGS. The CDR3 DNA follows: TGTGCTCTTGGGGAACTCTCCTCCTACGTACTGGGGGATAATACCGATAAACTCATCTTT. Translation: CALGELSSYVLGDNTDKLIF.

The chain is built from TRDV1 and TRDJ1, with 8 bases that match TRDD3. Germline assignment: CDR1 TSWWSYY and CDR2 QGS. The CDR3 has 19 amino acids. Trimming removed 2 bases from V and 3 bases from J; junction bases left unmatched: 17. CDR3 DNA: TGTGCTCTTGGGGAATCTTGGGCCCCCATCAGGGGGATATCCGATAAACTCATCTTT. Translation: CALGESWAPIRGISDKLIF.